The T cell receptor (beta chain) described here comes from a study of radiation and T cells in renal cell carcinoma. Specified time point: blood 2 weeks post-SBRT. Treatment: 15 Gy SBRT to primary tumor, nephrectomy 4 weeks later. Germline CDR1 MDHEN, CDR2 SYDVKM. The CDR3 length is 16 residues. The V end lost 4 bases, the J end lost 5 bases, and 20 bases lay between the germline ends. TCRdb keeps only in-frame clones here, not all; method: immunoSEQ multiplex PCR. The sample carries about 150,000 clones, approximately 88% recorded once. Material: blood, obtained from a patient whose treatment included radiotherapy and nephrectomy. The V call is TRBV28, the J call TRBJ1-1, with D perhaps matching TRBD1 (6 bases). The TCR sequence derives from a woman aged 45-65 years with renal cell carcinoma. CDR3 protein: CASSSAPQGLGTEAFF. CDR3 coding DNA: TGTGCCAGCAGTTCCGCGCCCCAGGGGTTGGGGACTGAAGCTTTCTTT.